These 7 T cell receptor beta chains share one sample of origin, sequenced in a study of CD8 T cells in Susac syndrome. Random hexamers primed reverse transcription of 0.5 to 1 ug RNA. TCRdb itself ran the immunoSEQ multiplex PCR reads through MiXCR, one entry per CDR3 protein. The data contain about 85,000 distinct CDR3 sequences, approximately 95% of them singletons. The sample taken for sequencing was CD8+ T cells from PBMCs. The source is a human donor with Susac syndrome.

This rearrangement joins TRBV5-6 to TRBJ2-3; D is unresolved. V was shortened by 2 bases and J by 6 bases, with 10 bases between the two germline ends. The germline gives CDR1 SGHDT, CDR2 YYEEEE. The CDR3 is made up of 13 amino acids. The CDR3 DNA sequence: TGTGCCAGCAGCTTTGGTGGTATGGATACGCAGTATTTT. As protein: CASSFGGMDTQYF.

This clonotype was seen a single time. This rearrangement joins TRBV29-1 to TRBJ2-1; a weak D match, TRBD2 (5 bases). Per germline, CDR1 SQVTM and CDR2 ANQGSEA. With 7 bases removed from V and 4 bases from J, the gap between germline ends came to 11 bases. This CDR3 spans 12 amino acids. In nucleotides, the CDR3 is TGCAGCGACCTGGACTTATACAATGAGCAGTTCTTC. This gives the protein CSDLDLYNEQFF.

CDR3 bases: TGTGCCAGCAGTGAATATACTCGACAGCAAGAGACCCAGTACTTC. Protein product: CASSEYTRQQETQYF. This chain uses TRBV25-1 with TRBJ2-5, with D possibly TRBD1 on 5 matching bases. Germline values: CDR1 MGHDK, CDR2 SYGVNS. The CDR3 is 15 residues long. V was cut by 0 bases and J by 2 bases, with 10 bases left in between.

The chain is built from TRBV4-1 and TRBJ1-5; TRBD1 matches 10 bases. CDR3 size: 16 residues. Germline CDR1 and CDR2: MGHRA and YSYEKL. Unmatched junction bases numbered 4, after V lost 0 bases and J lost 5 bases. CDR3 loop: CASSQEEGQGYQPQHF. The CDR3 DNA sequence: TGCGCCAGCAGCCAAGAAGAGGGACAGGGGTATCAGCCCCAGCATTTT.

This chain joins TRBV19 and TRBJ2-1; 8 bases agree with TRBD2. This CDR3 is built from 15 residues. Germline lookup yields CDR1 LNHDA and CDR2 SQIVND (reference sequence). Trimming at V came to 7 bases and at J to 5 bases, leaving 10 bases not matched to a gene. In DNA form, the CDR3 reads TGTGCCAGTACCTTCCCTCAAGCGGGGGACAATGAGCAGTTCTTC. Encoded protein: CASTFPQAGDNEQFF.

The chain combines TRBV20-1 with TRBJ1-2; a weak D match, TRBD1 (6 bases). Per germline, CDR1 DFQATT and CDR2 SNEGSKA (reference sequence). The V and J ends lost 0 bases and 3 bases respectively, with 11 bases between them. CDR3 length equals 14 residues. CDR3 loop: CSARDAGADYGYTF. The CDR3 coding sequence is TGCAGTGCTAGAGATGCAGGGGCGGACTATGGCTACACCTTC.

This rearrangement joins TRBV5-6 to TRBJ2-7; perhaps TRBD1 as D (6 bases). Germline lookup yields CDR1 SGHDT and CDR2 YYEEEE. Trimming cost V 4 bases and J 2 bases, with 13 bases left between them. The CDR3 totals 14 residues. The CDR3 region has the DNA TGTGCCAGCAGCCGGATGGGGGCCCCCTACGAGCAGTACTTC. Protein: CASSRMGAPYEQYF.